This section outlines one TCR beta chain sequence together with its context. No antigen is known for it. V dropped 3 bases and J dropped 4; count of bases not matched to a gene: 15. The germline CDR1 and CDR2 sequences are SGDLS and YYNGEE. The CDR3 totals 18 residues. The naive gate required viable CD3+CD4+ or CD3+CD8+ cells with CCR7+CD45RA+CD45RO-CD95-CD27+CD28+ phenotype. TCRdb keeps only in-frame clones here, not all; method: immunoSEQ multiplex PCR. Of about 15,000 clones in the sample, around 95% were seen once. The record originates from a study of T cells after posttransplantation cyclophosphamide. Whole-study findings and limits: Recipient CMV seropositivity and CMV reactivation strongly tracked TRB clonality.

The receptor comes from a woman between 45 and 60 years old in good health and a related stem cell transplant donor. This sequence joins TRBV9 and TRBJ1-1; 10 bases agree with TRBD1. Sequencing used naive CD4+ T cells sorted from blood. The CDR3 DNA follows: TGTGCCAGCAGCGCACCTCCGGGACAGGGGACCCACTTCACTGAAGCTTTCTTT. Translating gives CASSAPPGQGTHFTEAFF.